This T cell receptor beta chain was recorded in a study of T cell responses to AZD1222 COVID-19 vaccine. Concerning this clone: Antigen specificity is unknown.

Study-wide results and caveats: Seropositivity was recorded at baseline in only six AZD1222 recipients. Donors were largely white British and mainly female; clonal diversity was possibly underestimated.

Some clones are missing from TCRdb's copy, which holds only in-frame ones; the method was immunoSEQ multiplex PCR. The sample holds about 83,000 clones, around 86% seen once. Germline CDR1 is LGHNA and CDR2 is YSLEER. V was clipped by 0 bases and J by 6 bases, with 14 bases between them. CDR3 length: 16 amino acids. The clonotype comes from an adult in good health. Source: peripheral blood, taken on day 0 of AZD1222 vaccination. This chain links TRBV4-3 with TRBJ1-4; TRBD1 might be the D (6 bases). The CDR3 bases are TGCGCCAGCAGCCAAGATCAACAGGGTTCCGATGAAAAACTGTTTTTT. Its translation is CASSQDQQGSDEKLFF.